The present T cell receptor (beta chain) was sequenced within a study of identical twins (dated by TCRdb to the mid-2010s). Describing the broader study: To test whether fetal clonotypes persist, this study deep-sequenced TCR alpha and beta repertoires from monozygotic twins, from unrelated adults of various ages, and from cord blood. Replicate twin experiments were performed at different times using different library preparation protocols to rule out contamination. Summary of the overall study and its limitations: In monozygotic twins, out-of-frame TCR alpha sharing was systematically underestimated by recombination models, although the models agreed with sharing between unrelated individuals. Because the same donors could not be followed over many years, the conclusions relied on cross-sectional statistical analysis. Abundant cord blood beta clonotypes had fewer insertions, young adult naive repertoires showed a similar but weaker trend, and memory repertoires showed no such trend. Zero-insertion analyses could be partly confounded by invariant T cells such as MAIT and iNKT, though diverse VJ usage argued against such confounding for most clonotypes. The excess sharing between twins in beta out-of-frame sequences was weaker because fewer shared sequences reduced the signal-to-noise ratio. Compared with coincidental sharing between unrelated individuals, out-of-frame TCR alpha sequences shared between twins showed an excess of sequences with low generation probability.

V ends up 7 bases short and J 2 bases short, with an unmatched junction base count of 5. The CDR3 starts with the cysteine, ends with the phenylalanine, and has 15 residues. Only the CDR3 DNA is retained, 45 bases long and in frame from the first base. Taken from the germline V gene (reference sequence), the CDR1 and CDR2 loops are SEHNR and FQNEAQ. Every donor was a healthy Caucasian. The twin cohort consisted of three pairs of female monozygotic twins, all aged roughly 18 to 30 years. Positive isolation kits from Invitrogen were used to isolate CD4+ and CD8+ T cell populations. The sample holds a few counts of this clonotype. It has no known antigen specificity. Qualities for individual bases were not recorded, and no much larger clone is one base off. The protocol used for the library was 5' RACE. Sequencing was carried out with an Illumina HiSeq 2000. Template switching added a universal primer binding site, and the final cDNA carried a unique molecular identifier that allowed TCR cDNA molecules to be counted accurately. Specific primers in the conserved constant-segment region were used to synthesize first-strand cDNA for TCR alpha and beta chains. To control for contamination, each cDNA library was double barcoded with a SMART-Mk sample barcode plus Illumina barcodes. TruSeq adapter sequences, together with Illumina sample barcodes, were added in two successive PCR steps. Sequencing of the TCR alpha and beta cDNA libraries was done on the Illumina HiSeq platform using custom primers. On the authors' methods: Raw reads were processed with MiGEC to extract unique molecular identifiers, and MiXCR was used to determine CDR3 positions. For each individual, recombination models were inferred using an EM algorithm with the repgenHMM and IGoR tools. Shared clonotypes were analyzed with the tcR package in R, and sharing was normalized by the product of cloneset sizes. To study raw recombination without the effects of thymic and clonal selection, out-of-frame nonproductive sequences were analyzed. The public reads were reanalyzed by TCRdb: fastp trimming at Q25, MiXCR alignment, in-frame beta chains only. Rows merge per CDR3 protein into single entries with the most common DNA and genes. TCRdb, not the authors, supplied the V and J calls. For this sample the table gives about 470,000 distinct CDR3 sequences, of which approximately 24% were detected only once. Jointly, the top ten make up 2.9% of the sample.

In addition, the sample was reused for a study of T cells expressing NK-cell markers. From that second study: In sorted CD3+CD56+NKG2C+, CD3+CD56+NKG2C- and CD3+CD56-NKG2C+ T-cell subsets from eight donors, TCR beta-chain repertoires were profiled. Seven of the eight sequenced donors were HCMV-seropositive and one was HCMV-seronegative. To restrict sorting to alphabetaTCR-expressing T cells, an anti-gammadeltaTCR antibody was added in several experiments. In five to seven donors, the dominant CD3+CD56+NKG2C+ clonotypes were among the top 10 CD8+ clonotypes and accounted for roughly 1.0-7.5% of CD8+ T cells. Those dominant clonotypes were again the most abundant among CD3+CD56-NKG2C+ cells in a handful of donors, at about 25-65%. Whether the expanded NKG2C-expressing T cell clones were specific for HCMV antigens was left unclear. Randomly selected healthy volunteers, three men and five women, were used as the eight sequenced donors. A commercial ELISA kit detecting HCMV-specific IgG in serum was used to determine HCMV serostatus. MIGEC was used to demultiplex reads and group reads by UMI, and MiTCR was used to assemble and quantify clonotypes. To remove erroneous sequences, TCR cDNA sequences were retained only when supported by two or more reads. The tcR package was used for downstream repertoire analysis, and clonotypes were matched across fractions by CDR3 nucleotide sequence plus V segment. Antigen specificity was annotated against VDJdb with VDJmatch, allowing one amino acid substitution in CDR3.

The TCR was taken from a woman aged 18-30 years in good health. Sequenced: CD4+ T cells sorted from blood. The sequence links TRBV7-9 to TRBJ2-5, and TRBD2 aligns with 12 junction nucleotides. The CDR3 loop reads CASKRLAGVQETQYF. In nucleotides, the sequence is TGTGCCAGCAAACGACTAGCGGGGGTACAAGAGACCCAGTACTTC.